The 13 T cell receptor beta chains given below trace back to one sample, sequenced in a study of cytomegalovirus exposure and HLA in healthy donors. The PCR was carried out with 60 Vbeta primers and 13 Jbeta primers. Only in-frame clones appear in the TCRdb table, and some are missing; sequencing was by immunoSEQ multiplex PCR. The sample yields more than 110,000 clones, 75% seen once. The sample was PBMCs. The source of these receptors is a young man in good health and CMV-seronegative.

The V gene is TRBV9, the J gene TRBJ2-3; D ambiguous. The CDR3 is made up of 13 amino acids. V lost 1 base and J 4 bases, leaving 7 bases between the germline ends. Germline V CDR1 and CDR2: SGDLS, YYNGEE. CDR3 coding DNA: TGTGCCAGCAGCGTATCCCTCCCAGATACGCAGTATTTT. It codes for CASSVSLPDTQYF.

This sequence joins TRBV7-2 and TRBJ2-7, with D uncertain. Per the germline V gene, CDR1 is SGHTA and CDR2 is FQGNSA. V was pared by 6 bases and J by 0 bases, with 15 bases between. The CDR3 loop spans 15 amino acids. The DNA of the CDR3 is TGTGCCAGCAGTCCACACCAACTAAACTCCTACGAGCAGTACTTC. Translated: CASSPHQLNSYEQYF.

J is TRBJ2-3 and V is TRBV7-2; the D gene is possibly TRBD2 (6 bases). Trimming took off 10 bases at V and 0 bases at J, with 11 bases between the two ends. The CDR3 runs 13 residues. Germline-derived CDR1 and CDR2 are SGHTA and FQGNSA. CDR3: CATGGPSTDTQYF. As DNA, the CDR3 is TGTGCCACCGGGGGACCTAGCACAGATACGCAGTATTTT.

The rearrangement uses TRBV27 and TRBJ2-7; the match to TRBD1 covers 8 bases. Unmatched junction bases numbered 11, after V lost 4 bases and J lost 3 bases. Per germline, CDR1 MNHEY and CDR2 SMNVEV (reference sequence). The CDR3 is 16 residues long. The CDR3 is CASSSKTPGQGYEQYF. CDR3 nucleotides: TGTGCCAGCAGTTCTAAGACCCCAGGACAGGGCTACGAGCAGTACTTC.

The chain couples TRBV14 to TRBJ2-7, with TRBD1 matching over 10 bases. The J segment lost 5 bases and the V segment lost 5 bases, leaving 6 bases of the junction unmatched. Germline assignment: CDR1 SGHDN and CDR2 FVKESK. CDR3 length: 14 amino acids. CDR3 in DNA: TGTGCCAGCAGCGAGGGGGACAGGGGAAACGAGCAGTACTTC. Its translation: CASSEGDRGNEQYF.

V is TRBV9 and J is TRBJ2-1, with a tentative D call TRBD2 (5 bases). Trimming stripped 0 bases from V and 5 bases from J, with 15 bases between. In germline, CDR1 is SGDLS, CDR2 YYNGEE. The CDR3 is 16 residues long. The DNA for the CDR3 is TGTGCCAGCAGCGTAGCTACTAGGGCTAGCCACAATGAGCAGTTCTTC. Protein: CASSVATRASHNEQFF.

This chain joins TRBV5-1 and TRBJ2-1, with TRBD1 as a possible D gene (6 bases). Trimming left V 4 bases short and J 6 bases short, with 17 bases between. The germline V gene has CDR1 SGHRS and CDR2 YFSETQ. The CDR3 runs to 15 residues. CDR3 protein: CASSVQGQGGNEQFF. For the CDR3, the DNA is TGCGCCAGCAGCGTACAGGGCCAAGGTGGCAATGAGCAGTTCTTC.

The chain uses TRBV13 and TRBJ1-4; a possible D gene is TRBD1 (6 bases). V was trimmed by 2 bases and J by 11 bases, leaving 12 bases between them. The germline V gene encodes CDR1 PRHDT and CDR2 FYEKMQ (reference sequence). The CDR3 runs 13 residues. The CDR3 bases are TGTGCCAGCAGCTTATGGGACAAGGAGAAACTGTTTTTT. Translation: CASSLWDKEKLFF.

The rearrangement uses TRBV27 and TRBJ2-7, with 7 bases matching TRBD1. V dropped 2 bases and J dropped 6; count of bases not matched to a gene: 7. The CDR3 contains 14 residues. Germline V lookup: CDR1 MNHEY, CDR2 SMNVEV (reference sequence). CDR3 residues: CASSLRQGVVEQYF. For the CDR3, the DNA is TGTGCCAGCAGTTTAAGGCAGGGGGTGGTCGAGCAGTACTTC.

This clone appeared once. V gene TRBV10-3 combines with J gene TRBJ2-3; a possible D gene is TRBD1 (6 bases). The CDR3 has 16 residues. V was trimmed by 3 bases and J by 0 bases, leaving 13 bases between them. Looked up from germline, CDR1 is ENHRY and CDR2 is SYGVKD. This CDR3 is CAISDQRTASTDTQYF. In nucleotides, the CDR3 is TGTGCCATCAGTGACCAGAGGACAGCTAGCACAGATACGCAGTATTTT.

This clone appeared a single time. The gene calls are TRBV7-6 and TRBJ2-4; the D gene is possibly TRBD1 (6 bases). The CDR3 is made up of 17 amino acids. The germline gives CDR1 SGHVS, CDR2 FNYEAQ. Trimming stripped 0 bases from V and 0 bases from J, with 12 bases between. CDR3 amino acids: CASSLALAGEAKNIQYF. CDR3 DNA: TGTGCCAGCAGCTTAGCGTTGGCAGGGGAAGCCAAAAACATTCAGTACTTC.

The gene calls are TRBV18 and TRBJ1-1; tentative D call: TRBD1 (6 bases). The CDR3 has 13 residues. The V and J ends lost 5 bases and 0 bases respectively, with 7 bases between them. From germline, CDR1 is KGHSH and CDR2 LQKENI. The CDR3: CASSGQMNTEAFF. The CDR3 DNA reads TGTGCCAGCTCAGGACAGATGAACACTGAAGCTTTCTTT.

The chain has TRBV9 and TRBJ2-7; 9 nucleotides line up with TRBD1. The CDR3 has 14 residues. In germline, CDR1 is SGDLS, CDR2 YYNGEE. The J segment lost 2 bases and the V segment lost 2 bases, leaving 2 bases of the junction unmatched. In DNA form, the CDR3 reads TGTGCCAGCAGCGTCGACAGGGGGACCTACGAGCAGTACTTC. Protein sequence: CASSVDRGTYEQYF.